This T cell receptor beta chain came from a study of blood T cells in healthy people across ages. Germline assignment: CDR1 LGHNA and CDR2 YSLEER. The V gene lost 0 bases and the J gene lost 4 bases, with 7 bases spanning the gap. The length of the CDR3 is 14 residues. Findings and caveats of the study: More naive CD4+ cells and higher diversity marked long-lived donors relative to aged donors. With naive T cell percentage, TCR beta diversity showed a strong correlation.

Every participating donor contributed about 10 milliliters of peripheral blood through a draw. Remarks on this clonotype: Antigen unknown.

PCR was performed a second time for roughly 7 to 12 cycles using a sample-barcoded 5' primer and a J-beta primer mix. Each sample provided no less than 2.5 million CDR3-containing paired-end reads. TCRdb ran MiXCR on the 5' RACE reads and lists one entry per CDR3 protein. The sample includes 1.8 million or so distinct CDR3 sequences, approximately 40% of them seen just once. This chain uses TRBV4-3 with TRBJ1-5; D not certain. Sequencing input: blood. This sequence was found in a human donor in good health. The CDR3, as DNA: TGCGCCAGCAGCCAAGATCAACGGAATCAGCCCCAGCATTTT. It encodes CASSQDQRNQPQHF.